This T cell receptor (beta chain) emerged from a study of T cell repertoires in cytomegalovirus infection. Study-wide background: Based on public TCR beta signatures, there were indications of CMV infection and of a matching HLA type. Points from the study as a whole: HLA-C-restricted CMV clonotypes gave the most frequent clonotype in two of eight donors. People with CMV and the relevant HLA were identified by cumulative public TCR beta family frequency.

This clonotype was counted a few times. What it binds is unknown. TCRdb reprocessed the reads via MiXCR and lists one record per CDR3 protein. The sample includes roughly 100,000 distinct CDR3 sequences, approximately 15% of them seen just once. CDR3 length: 15 amino acids. V dropped 6 bases and J dropped 3; count of bases not matched to a gene: 11. The germline CDR1 and CDR2 sequences are SGHRS and YFSETQ. The chain uses TRBV5-1 and TRBJ2-5; 7 positions match TRBD2. Sequencing used PBMCs. This TCR was sampled from a human donor in good health (CMV status not recorded). Some clones in this sample may be carry-over from other donors' samples. The CDR3 bases are TGCGCCAGCACCCGGGAGGTCCCACAGGAAGAGACCCAGTACTTC. Encoded protein: CASTREVPQEETQYF. The variable domain in full, completed from reference TRBV5-1 and TRBJ2-5, reads KAGVTQTPRYLIKTRGQQVTLSCSPISGHRSVSWYQQTPGQGLQFLFEYFSETQRNKGNFPGRFSGRQFSNSRSEMNVSTLELGDSALYLCASTREVPQEETQYFGPGTRLLVL.